This T cell receptor beta chain was retrieved from a study of shared clonotypes between healthy human individuals. In the study overall: Each donor had three CD4 naive, three CD4 memory, two CD8 naive and one CD8 memory plate. Study-wide results and limits: Researchers found naive subsets generally carried larger estimated richness than memory subsets.

Assay: immunoSEQ multiplex PCR; the TCRdb copy retains only in-frame clones and omits some. This repertoire shows about 2.2 million clones, approximately 94% found once; its top ten account for over 1.5%. This CDR3 is built from 16 residues. Germline values: CDR1 LNHDA, CDR2 SQIVND (reference sequence). Trimming shortened V by 5 bases and J by 3 bases, and 16 bases separated the two germline ends. On this clone: Antigen: not known.

CD45RO-negative cells were positively selected for CCR7, leaving out terminally differentiated effector memory CD45RA+ cells. The sequenced sample was naive CD8+ T cells from PBMCs. This clonotype was obtained from a man aged 18 to 30 in good health. Some clones in this sample may be carry-over from other donors' samples. The J gene is TRBJ2-2, the V gene TRBV19; D is tentatively TRBD1 or TRBD2 (5 bases each). The CDR3 region has the DNA TGTGCCAGTAGTCCCCAGGGTAGCGCCGACACCGGGGAGCTGTTTTTT. It is translated as CASSPQGSADTGELFF.